This TCR beta chain was identified in a study of blood T cells in healthy people across ages. The second PCR ran about 6 to 12 cycles with a sample-barcoded 5' primer and J-beta primers. A template-switch adaptor that had 12 random nucleotides put a tag on each cDNA molecule. TCRdb fed the 5' RACE reads into MiXCR, producing one record per CDR3 protein. The table includes about 940,000 distinct CDR3 sequences, 45% to 50% detected once. As for this clonotype: Its specificity is unknown.

This CDR3 has 15 amino acids. With V trimmed by 3 bases and J by 5 bases, 8 bases remained unmatched. Whole-study findings and limits: There was a strong correlation between TCR beta diversity and naive T cell percentage.

Material for sequencing was blood. The rearrangement uses TRBV12-3 or TRBV12-4 and TRBJ2-7; TRBD2 matches at 9 bases. This TCR was sampled from a man in his thirties or forties in good health. CDR3 in amino acids: CASSLGLAGSNEQYF. The CDR3, as DNA: TGTGCCAGCAGTTTGGGGCTAGCGGGATCTAACGAGCAGTACTTC.